This TCR beta chain was obtained from a study of T cells after posttransplantation cyclophosphamide. Notes on the study in general: Later post-transplant blood repertoires were often dominated by donor CD8+ memory clones. TRB clonality was highly associated with recipient CMV seropositivity and reactivation. Skin or GI-infiltrating T cells shared few TRB sequences with blood.

Methotrexate plus calcineurin inhibitor accompanied controls' myeloablative marrow transplants; sampling was 1 year later. Concerning this clone itself: Its antigen is unidentified.

There are 13 residues in the CDR3. V lost 0 bases and J 4 bases, leaving 5 bases between the germline ends. CDR1 and CDR2 from the germline V gene are SGHRS and YFSETQ. Some clones are missing from TCRdb's copy, which holds only in-frame ones; the method was immunoSEQ multiplex PCR. The sample carries 17,000 or so clones, 85% recorded once. The TCR comes from a female patient under 30 who received an allogeneic stem cell transplant from an unrelated donor, was CMV-positive, and had acute and chronic GVHD. Part of the T cell pool may stem from the graft donor. The chain has TRBV5-1 and TRBJ1-3, with D hard to call. Specimen: PBMCs, collected after allogeneic stem cell transplant with calcineurin inhibitor and methotrexate. CDR3 bases: TGCGCCAGCAGCTTGGTATCCGGAAACACCATATATTTT. Protein sequence: CASSLVSGNTIYF.